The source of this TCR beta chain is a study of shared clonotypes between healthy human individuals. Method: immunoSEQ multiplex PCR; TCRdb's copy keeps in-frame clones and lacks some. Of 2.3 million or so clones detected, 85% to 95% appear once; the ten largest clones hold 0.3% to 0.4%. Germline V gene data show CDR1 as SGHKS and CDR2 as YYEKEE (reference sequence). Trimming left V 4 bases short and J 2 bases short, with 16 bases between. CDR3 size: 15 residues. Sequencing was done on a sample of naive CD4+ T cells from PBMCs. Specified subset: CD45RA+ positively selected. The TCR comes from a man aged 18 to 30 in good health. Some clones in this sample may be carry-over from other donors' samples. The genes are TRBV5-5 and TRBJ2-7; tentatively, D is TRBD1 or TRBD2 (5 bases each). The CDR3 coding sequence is TGTGCCAGCAGCCCCGCCCCAGGGAGCACCTACGAGCAGTACTTC. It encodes CASSPAPGSTYEQYF.